The 3 T cell receptor beta chains listed next were all sequenced from one sample in a study of blood T cell repertoires in COVID-19. Here immunoSEQ multiplex PCR was the method, and the copy in TCRdb shows in-frame clones only, minus some. The sample carries fewer than 75,000 clones, more than 85% recorded once. The sequenced sample consisted of peripheral blood. The receptors were gathered from a man aged 45 to 65 with active COVID-19.

The chain is built from TRBV5-1 and TRBJ1-6, with D hard to call. CDR1 and CDR2 from the germline V gene are SGHRS and YFSETQ. The CDR3 consists of 14 residues. Trimming took off 0 bases at V and 11 bases at J, with 12 bases between the two ends. CDR3 in DNA: TGCGCCAGCAGCTTGGGAGACAATCAACCACCCCTCCACTTT. Translated, it gives CASSLGDNQPPLHF.

This clone was counted once. V is TRBV5-1 and J is TRBJ2-7; 7 positions agree with TRBD2. V was clipped by 4 bases and J by 0 bases; unmatched bases: 13. The CDR3 runs to 17 residues. Germline V lookup: CDR1 SGHRS, CDR2 YFSETQ. As DNA, the CDR3 is TGCGCCAGCAGCCCCTTGGGGGGGGGATGGAGCTCCTACGAGCAGTACTTC. It encodes CASSPLGGGWSSYEQYF. The entire variable domain, with the rest obtained from reference TRBV5-1 and TRBJ2-7, is as follows: KAGVTQTPRYLIKTRGQQVTLSCSPISGHRSVSWYQQTPGQGLQFLFEYFSETQRNKGNFPGRFSGRQFSNSRSEMNVSTLELGDSALYLCASSPLGGGWSSYEQYFGPGTRLTVT.

This chain connects TRBV7-8 to TRBJ1-1, with D possibly TRBD1 on 6 matching bases. CDR1 SGHVS and CDR2 FQNEAQ come from the germline V gene. The germline V and J ends were trimmed by 5 bases and 6 bases, with 13 bases remaining between them. The CDR3 totals 13 residues. The CDR3 DNA reads as TGTGCCAGCAGCAGGGGGGGGCTGTCTGAAGCTTTCTTT. Translation: CASSRGGLSEAFF.